These 8 T cell receptor beta chains were all obtained from the same sample, sequenced in a study of blood T cell repertoires in COVID-19. TCRdb's table, derived via immunoSEQ multiplex PCR, lists solely in-frame clones and lacks some. The sample holds about 280,000 clones; roughly 85% are singletons and the top ten take approximately 5.1%. The sequenced material came from peripheral blood. The source of these receptors is a man aged 50 to 60 with active or convalescent COVID-19.

The chain joins TRBV7-3 to TRBJ1-2; 7 bases agree with TRBD1. Germline V gene data show CDR1 as SGHTA and CDR2 as FQGTGA. The CDR3 contains 15 residues. After removal of 1 base from V and 7 bases from J, the junction contained 9 bases not matched to a gene. The CDR3 sequence: CASSLNGQASGGYTF. The DNA of the CDR3 is TGTGCCAGCAGCTTAAACGGACAGGCGTCGGGTGGCTACACCTTC.

This chain uses TRBV19 with TRBJ2-6; TRBD1 matches 11 bases. The CDR3 length is 16 residues. CDR1 and CDR2 from the germline V gene are LNHDA and SQIVND (reference sequence). V gave up 8 bases and J gave up 3 bases; unmatched junction bases: 6. CDR3 in amino acids: CASGTGGLGGANVLTF. The CDR3 bases are TGTGCCAGTGGGACAGGGGGTTTAGGTGGGGCCAACGTCCTGACTTTC.

Written as DNA, the CDR3 is TGTGCCAGCAGCTTACAGACAGGGGGTACTTCACCCCTCCACTTT. It yields the protein CASSLQTGGTSPLHF. The chain has TRBV7-8 and TRBJ1-6, with TRBD1 matching over 9 bases. V was clipped by 2 bases and J by 9 bases; unmatched bases: 5. From germline, CDR1 is SGHVS and CDR2 FQNEAQ. This CDR3 is 15 amino acids long.

This chain connects TRBV2 to TRBJ2-1; no firm D call. Deletions cut 3 bases from V and 9 bases from J, with 6 bases between. This CDR3 is 11 amino acids long. Germline V gene sequence: CDR1 SNHLY, CDR2 FYNNEI. The CDR3 nucleotides are TGTGCCAGCAGTGATGAGGTTGAGCAGTTCTTC. It is translated as CASSDEVEQFF. The variable domain in full, completed from reference TRBV2 and TRBJ2-1, reads EPEVTQTPSHQVTQMGQEVILRCVPISNHLYFYWYRQILGQKVEFLVSFYNNEISEKSEIFDDQFSVERPDGSNFTLKIRSTKLEDSAMYFCASSDEVEQFFGPGTRLTVL.

This clone was observed a single time. This chain connects TRBV3-1 (or the pseudogene TRBV3-2) to TRBJ2-5; D is possibly TRBD2 (6 bases). The CDR3 extends over 15 amino acids. Germline-derived CDR1 and CDR2 are LGHDT and YNNKEL (reference sequence). The V end lost 4 bases, the J end lost 10 bases, and 22 bases lay between the germline ends. CDR3 nucleotides: TGTGCCAGCAGCCCGCAGGGACGGGAATTCGGGGGCCAGTACTTC. It specifies CASSPQGREFGGQYF.

The chain combines TRBV6-5 with TRBJ2-7, with D possibly being TRBD2 (6 bases). The CDR3 length is 13 residues. The V end was cut by 6 bases, the J end by 0 bases, with 9 bases between. The germline CDR1 and CDR2 sequences are MNHEY and SVGAGI. This chain's CDR3 is CASRPGLSYEQYF. The CDR3 DNA reads TGTGCCAGCAGGCCGGGACTCTCCTACGAGCAGTACTTC.

In DNA form, the CDR3 reads TGTGCCAGCAGCTTAGGCGGGTTGGTAGCGGGAGATCTCGAGCAGTACTTC. This codes for CASSLGGLVAGDLEQYF. The chain links TRBV11-2 to TRBJ2-7; 9 nucleotides agree with TRBD2. Trimming took 1 base from V and 6 from J; bases not matched to a gene: 13. In germline, CDR1 is SGHAT, CDR2 FQNNGV. CDR3 length: 17 amino acids. Using reference TRBV11-2 and TRBJ2-7 for the parts outside the CDR3, the full variable domain is EAGVAQSPRYKIIEKRQSVAFWCNPISGHATLYWYQQILGQGPKLLIQFQNNGVVDDSQLPKDRFSAERLKGVDSTLKIQPAKLEDSAVYLCASSLGGLVAGDLEQYFGPGTRLTVT.

This clone was detected a few times. The V gene is TRBV6-5, the J gene TRBJ2-2; possible D gene TRBD1, 6 bases. The CDR3 covers 15 residues. V was clipped by 6 bases and J by 4 bases, with 15 bases between them. Per germline, CDR1 MNHEY and CDR2 SVGAGI. The CDR3 bases are TGTGCCAGCAGCCCCCCGGGACACTCCACCGGGGAGCTGTTTTTT. It is translated as CASSPPGHSTGELFF.